The clone carrying this TCR beta chain was seen a single time. What it recognizes is unknown. Deep-level running was used for the assay. Generated by immunoSEQ multiplex PCR, the TCRdb table keeps only in-frame clones and is missing some. Altogether about 2.3 million clones are present, approximately 95% being singletons, with the ten largest covering about 0.39%. The record originates from a study of shared clonotypes between healthy human individuals. The study's findings and limits: Larger estimated richness was generally seen in naive subsets than in memory subsets. Only blood samples were collected, and tissue repertoires likely differ.

The CDR3 has 17 amino acids. CDR1 is MDHEN, CDR2 SYDVKM, per germline. V lost 4 bases and J lost 4, with 22 bases in between. This sequence was found in a man younger than 35 in good health. Some clones in this sample may be carry-over from other donors' samples. The sequencing input was naive CD4+ T cells from PBMCs. The subset denotes: CD45RA+ positively selected. The chain has TRBV28 and TRBJ1-2; no definite D call. The CDR3 DNA reads TGTGCCAGCAGTTCAGCCCCCGTGGAACCCTGGGGCTATGGCTACACCTTC. Protein: CASSSAPVEPWGYGYTF.